Below are 20 T cell receptor beta chains sequenced from a single sample in a study of PD-1 blockade in classical Hodgkin lymphoma. Patients all relapsed after autologous stem cell transplantation, and there was variation in brentuximab vedotin exposure. Sequencing used immunoSEQ multiplex PCR; TCRdb keeps in-frame clones, though not all of them. The data hold approximately 160,000 clones, with nearly 80% observed a single time. Sample: peripheral blood mononuclear cells (PBMCs), taken before the second cycle of nivolumab. These TCRs come from a human donor with classical Hodgkin lymphoma.

The gene calls are TRBV5-1 and TRBJ1-1; TRBD1 might be the D (5 bases). The V end was cut by 6 bases, the J end by 7 bases, with 25 bases between. Germline V gene data show CDR1 as SGHRS and CDR2 as YFSETQ. CDR3 length equals 16 residues. CDR3 coding DNA: TGCGCCAGCACCCCTCAAGCCGGGGGAGGGCACTTTGAAGCTTTCTTT. Protein sequence: CASTPQAGGGHFEAFF.

CDR3 residues: CASSLGGQDLPETQYF. The CDR3, as DNA: TGTGCCAGCAGCTTAGGGGGGCAGGACCTCCCAGAGACCCAGTACTTC. This rearrangement joins TRBV7-2 to TRBJ2-5; weak D call: TRBD1 (6 bases). Germline lookup yields CDR1 SGHTA and CDR2 FQGNSA. CDR3 length: 16 amino acids. Trimming took off 1 base at V and 4 bases at J, with 16 bases between the two ends.

The chain has TRBV6-5 and TRBJ1-2, with D perhaps TRBD1 (6 bases). Germline values: CDR1 MNHEY, CDR2 SVGAGI. The CDR3 length is 13 residues. The V and J ends lost 6 bases and 3 bases respectively, with 11 bases between them. The CDR3 loop reads CASRDSADYGYTF. In nucleotides, the CDR3 is TGTGCCAGCAGGGACAGCGCGGACTATGGCTACACCTTC.

The gene calls are TRBV6-5 and TRBJ2-1; TRBD1 might be the D (6 bases). The CDR3 totals 14 residues. V was pared by 4 bases and J by 5 bases, with 12 bases between. Per the germline V gene, CDR1 is MNHEY and CDR2 is SVGAGI. CDR3 nucleotides: TGTGCCAGCAGTTCTGGTAACAGGGACAATGAGCAGTTCTTC. Its protein product is CASSSGNRDNEQFF.

V is TRBV10-3 and J is TRBJ2-4; 7 bases align to TRBD1. The CDR3 spans 14 residues. J was trimmed by 5 bases and V by 3 bases; bases with no gene match: 4. Germline CDR1 reads ENHRY; CDR2 reads SYGVKD. CDR3 bases: TGTGCCATCAGTGAATCGACAGGGCAAAACATTCAGTACTTC. Protein product: CAISESTGQNIQYF.

The chain links TRBV6-4 to TRBJ1-1; unclear D gene. Trimming cost V 0 bases and J 10 bases, with 15 bases left between them. CDR3 length: 14 amino acids. Germline V gene lookup returns CDR1 MRHNA and CDR2 SNTAGT. The CDR3 loop is CASSDSIASRIAFF. As DNA, the CDR3 is TGTGCCAGCAGTGACTCGATCGCAAGCCGAATAGCTTTCTTT.

V gene TRBV4-2 combines with J gene TRBJ2-1; TRBD2 aligns across 7 bases. V lost 0 bases to trimming and J lost 3 bases; unmatched junction nucleotides: 5. Germline loops: CDR1 LGHNA, CDR2 YNFKEQ. The CDR3 contains 16 residues. CDR3 region: CASSQDLWGGYNEQFF. The CDR3 nucleotides read TGTGCCAGCAGCCAAGATCTGTGGGGGGGCTACAATGAGCAGTTCTTC.

CDR3 coding DNA: TGTGCCAGCTCACCAGTTTACTCTGGGGCCAACGTCCTGACTTTC. Encoded protein: CASSPVYSGANVLTF. The gene calls are TRBV18 and TRBJ2-6; D gene uncertain. V gave up 2 bases and J gave up 0 bases, with 5 bases separating them. CDR3 length equals 15 residues. Per germline, CDR1 KGHSH and CDR2 LQKENI. Combining the CDR3 with reference TRBV18 and TRBJ2-6 gives the whole variable domain NAGVMQNPRHLVRRRGQEARLRCSPMKGHSHVYWYRQLPEEGLKFMVYLQKENIIDESGMPKERFSAEFPKEGPSILRIQQVVRGDSAAYFCASSPVYSGANVLTFGAGSRLTVL.

The chain couples TRBV5-4 to TRBJ2-3; weak D call: TRBD2 (5 bases). Looked up from germline, CDR1 is SGHNT and CDR2 is YYREEE (reference sequence). The CDR3 runs 13 residues. The ends were cut back, 1 base at V and 3 bases at J, with 6 bases in the middle. CDR3 sequence (DNA): TGTGCCAGCAGCTTGAGGGAGACAGATACGCAGTATTTT. This encodes CASSLRETDTQYF.

The chain combines TRBV7-3 with TRBJ1-6; no clear D. This CDR3 contains 14 residues. Per germline, CDR1 SGHTA and CDR2 FQGTGA. V was shortened by 0 bases and J by 5 bases, with 5 bases between the two germline ends. The CDR3 region has the DNA TGTGCCAGCAGCTTAACAAATGATAATTCACCCCTCCACTTT. It translates to CASSLTNDNSPLHF.

This chain links TRBV6-5 with TRBJ1-2, with 9 bases identical to TRBD1. V lost 6 bases to trimming and J lost 6 bases; unmatched junction nucleotides: 8. Germline V gives CDR1 MNHEY, CDR2 SVGAGI. The CDR3 runs to 14 residues. In DNA form, the CDR3 reads TGTGCCAGCAGACCCCCGGGACAGGGCAATGGCTACACCTTC. Its translation is CASRPPGQGNGYTF.

V gene TRBV6-4 combines with J gene TRBJ2-1, with 10 bases fitting TRBD2. Germline values: CDR1 MRHNA, CDR2 SNTAGT. The CDR3 is 14 residues long. Unmatched junction bases numbered 5, after V lost 2 bases and J lost 10 bases. The CDR3 sequence: CASSDEAGLAEQFF. As DNA, the CDR3 is TGTGCCAGCAGTGACGAGGCGGGACTAGCGGAGCAGTTCTTC.

CDR3 sequence (DNA): TGTGCCAGCAGCATCTGGACAGGGCCACAAGAGACCCAGTACTTC. It yields the protein CASSIWTGPQETQYF. The chain combines TRBV7-9 with TRBJ2-5, with 8 nucleotides matching TRBD1. Germline-derived CDR1 and CDR2 are SEHNR and FQNEAQ (reference sequence). J was trimmed by 2 bases and V by 5 bases; bases with no gene match: 7. CDR3 size: 15 residues.

The sample holds a few counts of this clone. The V and J genes are TRBV2 and TRBJ2-7; D not resolved. CDR1 and CDR2 from the germline V gene are SNHLY and FYNNEI. The CDR3 spans 11 residues. V was pared by 5 bases and J by 2 bases, with 4 bases between. The CDR3 nucleotides are TGTGCCAGCAGTCCCCCCTACGAGCAGTACTTC. Amino acid sequence: CASSPPYEQYF.

The chain joins TRBV4-2 to TRBJ2-3; 8 bases are shared with TRBD2. With 2 bases clipped from V and 2 bases from J, the junction kept 18 bases outside the gene matches. Germline CDR1 is LGHNA and CDR2 is YNFKEQ. The CDR3 is 20 residues long. The CDR3: CASSQTLWGLVMSDTDTQYF. CDR3 coding DNA: TGTGCCAGCAGCCAAACGTTGTGGGGACTAGTGATGTCTGACACAGATACGCAGTATTTT.

This chain uses TRBV6-6 with TRBJ1-2; TRBD1 might be the D (6 bases). CDR1 and CDR2 (germline): MNHNY, SVGAGI (reference sequence). Trimming cost V 5 bases and J 4 bases, with 11 bases left between them. The CDR3 has 13 residues. The CDR3 loop is CASSLDRLYGYTF. The CDR3 region has the DNA TGTGCCAGCAGTCTCGACAGGCTCTATGGCTACACCTTC.

The chain joins TRBV28 to TRBJ2-2, with 7 bases that match TRBD1. V dropped 5 bases and J dropped 5; count of bases not matched to a gene: 5. CDR3 length: 14 amino acids. Germline loops: CDR1 MDHEN, CDR2 SYDVKM. The CDR3 region has the DNA TGTGCCAGCAGTCGGGGACAGCCAACCGGGGAGCTGTTTTTT. Translating gives CASSRGQPTGELFF.

V and J are TRBV10-3 and TRBJ2-5; weak D call: TRBD2 (6 bases). The V end lost 7 bases, the J end lost 4 bases, and 13 bases lay between the germline ends. CDR3 length: 13 amino acids. Looked up from germline, CDR1 is ENHRY and CDR2 is SYGVKD. The CDR3 DNA reads as TGTGCCATCAACGGGGGTAGGGGAGAGACCCAGTACTTC. It is translated as CAINGGRGETQYF.

The chain links TRBV27 to TRBJ2-1, with 12 positions matching TRBD2. V shed 6 bases and J 8 bases; nucleotides not matched to a gene: 8. This CDR3 spans 15 amino acids. Germline-derived CDR1 and CDR2 are MNHEY and SMNVEV (reference sequence). CDR3 sequence: CASRLAGGGRDEQFF. The CDR3 coding sequence is TGTGCCAGCAGACTAGCGGGAGGAGGTAGGGATGAGCAGTTCTTC.

V usage is TRBV9 and J usage is TRBJ2-1, with 7 bases lining up with TRBD2. The CDR3 sequence is 16 residues long. J lost 1 base, V lost 0 bases, and 4 bases had no gene match. CDR1 is SGDLS, CDR2 YYNGEE, per germline. The chain's CDR3 is CASSVVPAGSYNEQFF. The CDR3, as DNA: TGTGCCAGCAGCGTAGTACCAGCGGGGTCCTACAATGAGCAGTTCTTC. The full variable domain, with the rest looked up from reference TRBV9 and TRBJ2-1, is DSGVTQTPKHLITATGQRVTLRCSPRSGDLSVYWYQQSLDQGLQFLIQYYNGEERAKGNILERFSAQQFPDLHSELNLSSLELGDSALYFCASSVVPAGSYNEQFFGPGTRLTVL.